This TCR beta chain came from a study of blood T cell repertoires in COVID-19 (dated by TCRdb to about 2020). With regard to the full study: Collaborator samples came from the United States, Italy and Spain and covered acute and convalescent phases of COVID-19. The prospective study material was composed of cDNA or gDNA derived from T cells, B-cell-depleted T cells, or PBMCs. The dataset comprised deeply sampled blood TCRbeta repertoires from subjects exposed to, actively infected with, or recovered from COVID-19. The repertoires were made available in a free public database intended to serve as a resource for research on the immune response to SARS-CoV-2. The samples were drawn from the first 160 participants of the ongoing ImmuneRACE study and from roughly 1,300 subjects provided by 6 global collaborators. Sample metadata almost always included a de-identified subject ID, COVID-19 status, age in years and sex. HLA class I and class II types, where available, came from metadata supplied by the sample provider rather than from assay-based typing. Broad study findings and their caveats: How much clinical and demographic metadata was included differed by source and by participant, and the metadata was provided uncurated.

TCRbeta CDR3 regions were amplified from genomic DNA using the immunoSEQ Assay, a bias-controlled multiplex PCR. As for the original processing: Within the assay, amplification of reference gene primers was used to estimate how many nucleated cells each sample contained. To quantify the absolute abundance of each unique TCRbeta CDR3 rearrangement, sequence reads were collapsed and filtered. For each sample, productive Simpson clonality was calculated as the square root of Simpson's diversity index across productive rearrangements. TCRdb's version of the immuneACCESS table is confined to in-frame rearrangements and falls short of the full clone set. An unresolved V gene accounts for under half of the shortfall where checked; the remainder is of unknown origin. For V, J and clone size, that table is used; D and trimming come from the DNA. Across this sample there are around 70,000 clones, with roughly 78% seen only once. 8.5% to 10% of the sample belongs to the ten largest clones.

Between the V and J ends, shortened by 4 bases and 1 base respectively, the junction contains 23 bases. Reading from cysteine to phenylalanine, the CDR3 counts 20 amino acids. Of all the DNA, just the CDR3 is kept, 60 bases in frame from base 1. For CDR1 and CDR2, the germline V gene lists MDHEN and SYDVKM. Collaborating institutions collected whole blood in K2EDTA tubes following their own protocols. For TCRbeta analysis, collaborator samples were shipped as frozen whole blood, as isolated PBMCs, or as DNA extracted from either sample type. About this clone: Its antigen is unknown. Base qualities are not provided; no much larger clone lies one nucleotide away.

Sequencing input: peripheral blood. This TCR was sampled from a human donor in a cohort sampled during active COVID-19. Recombination linked TRBV28 to TRBJ1-6, and the D gene may be TRBD1, 5 bases matching. The sequence in DNA is TGTGCCAGCAGTTCCATCCTACCCGCGACAGAATGGTCCTATAATTCACCCCTCCACTTT. Translated, this gives CASSSILPATEWSYNSPLHF.